These 18 T cell receptor beta chains came from one sample sequenced in a study of T cell repertoires in cytomegalovirus infection (dated by TCRdb to about 2019). Instrument on record: Illumina HiSeq 1500. TCRdb reworked the public reads: Q25 trimming with fastp, MiXCR clone assembly, productive beta chains retained. Under each unique CDR3 protein, matching rows form one entry showing the most common genes and DNA. The sample data list 250,000 to 300,000 distinct CDR3 sequences, and roughly an eighth of these were observed just once. Around 8.1% of the sample belongs to the ten largest clones. Sequenced: PBMCs. The receptors were gathered from a human donor in good health (CMV status not recorded). Some clones in this sample may be carry-over from other donors' samples.

The CDR3 DNA reads TGTGCCAGCACCCCCGCGGGTTCCCCTCCAGAGACCCAGTACTTC. The encoded protein is CASTPAGSPPETQYF. This chain uses TRBV6-6 with TRBJ2-5; possible D gene TRBD2, 5 bases. The length of the CDR3 is 15 residues. The germline V gene encodes CDR1 MNHNY and CDR2 SVGAGI (reference sequence). V lost 7 bases, J lost 4 bases, and 19 bases lay in between.

The sample holds many counts of this clonotype. The chain recombines TRBV19 with TRBJ2-3, with D perhaps matching TRBD2 (6 bases). This CDR3 comprises 13 residues. The germline V gene has CDR1 LNHDA and CDR2 SQIVND (reference sequence). V shed 9 bases and J shed 3 bases, with 13 bases lying between them. CDR3 DNA: TGTGCCAGCAGCATAGGGAGGACAGATACGCAGTATTTT. Encoded protein: CASSIGRTDTQYF.

This clonotype occurred many times. J is TRBJ2-7 and V is TRBV6-1, with 7 nucleotides matching TRBD1. After removal of 4 bases from V and 2 bases from J, the junction contained 5 bases not matched to a gene. CDR3 length: 14 residues. Germline V gene data show CDR1 as MNHNS and CDR2 as SASEGT. The CDR3 DNA reads TGTGCCAGCAGTGTCGGACAGGATACCTACGAGCAGTACTTC. It is translated as CASSVGQDTYEQYF.

In its sample, this clonotype was seen many times. The chain combines TRBV7-3 with TRBJ1-1, with 7 bases that match TRBD1. V lost 3 bases and J lost 10; bases outside the gene matches: 8. CDR1 and CDR2 (germline): SGHTA, FQGTGA. The length of the CDR3 is 13 residues. For the CDR3, the DNA is TGTGCCAGCAGCTTTGAGACAGGGAGAAGAGCTTTCTTT. The encoded protein is CASSFETGRRAFF.

The sample holds many counts of this clonotype. The chain has TRBV12-3 or TRBV12-4 and TRBJ2-2; D possibly corresponds to TRBD2 (5 bases). The CDR3 is 15 residues long. With 4 bases removed from V and 3 bases from J, the gap between germline ends came to 12 bases. The CDR3 spells CASSWANGDTGELFF. CDR3 sequence (DNA): TGTGCCAGCAGTTGGGCCAACGGGGACACCGGGGAGCTGTTTTTT.

In this sample, this clonotype turned up many times. V and J are TRBV6-2 or TRBV6-3 and TRBJ1-1, with D hard to call. Germline loops: CDR1 MNHEY, CDR2 SVGEGT. CDR3 length: 14 amino acids. V lost 2 bases and J 1 base, leaving 8 bases between the germline ends. The CDR3 loop reads CASSYRPTNTEAFF. In DNA form, the CDR3 reads TGTGCCAGCAGTTACAGGCCCACGAACACTGAAGCTTTCTTT.

This clonotype was observed a handful of times. The chain carries TRBV28 and TRBJ2-7, with D perhaps matching TRBD1 or TRBD2 (5 bases each). The germline V gene has CDR1 MDHEN and CDR2 SYDVKM. Trimming stripped 4 bases from V and 0 bases from J, with 10 bases between. The CDR3 length is 14 residues. The CDR3 region is CASSSGAISYEQYF. CDR3 nucleotide sequence: TGTGCCAGCAGTTCCGGGGCGATCTCCTACGAGCAGTACTTC.

This clonotype showed up just a few times. CDR3 nucleotide sequence: TGTGCCAGCAGCGTAGCTGGCGGGGGGCCCAATACGCAGTATTTT. Its translation: CASSVAGGGPNTQYF. The J gene is TRBJ2-3, the V gene TRBV9; TRBD2 matches at 8 bases. Trimming took 0 bases from V and 7 from J; bases not matched to a gene: 7. In germline, CDR1 is SGDLS, CDR2 YYNGEE. There are 15 residues in the CDR3.

This clonotype was counted at least ten times. The V gene is TRBV7-8, the J gene TRBJ2-7; 10 nucleotides align to TRBD1. The CDR3 is 15 residues long. V was clipped by 2 bases and J by 2 bases; unmatched bases: 3. From germline, CDR1 is SGHVS and CDR2 FQNEAQ. CDR3: CASSLPGQGAYEQYF. CDR3 nucleotide sequence: TGTGCCAGCAGCTTACCAGGACAGGGGGCCTACGAGCAGTACTTC.

This clonotype showed up just a few times. This rearrangement joins TRBV2 to TRBJ1-1; D gene unclear. The length of the CDR3 is 15 residues. V was trimmed by 2 bases and J by 3 bases, leaving 13 bases between them. Per germline, CDR1 SNHLY and CDR2 FYNNEI. The CDR3 sequence: CASSESGIGYTEAFF. In DNA form, the CDR3 reads TGTGCCAGCAGTGAATCAGGCATCGGATACACTGAAGCTTTCTTT.

The rearrangement joins TRBV6-5 to TRBJ2-2; 7 bases match TRBD1. V shed 5 bases and J 5 bases; nucleotides not matched to a gene: 8. The CDR3 runs 15 residues. The V gene's germline CDR1 is MNHEY and CDR2 SVGAGI. CDR3 amino acids: CASSSTGVGTGELFF. The CDR3 DNA sequence: TGTGCCAGCAGTAGCACAGGGGTCGGGACCGGGGAGCTGTTTTTT.

This clonotype appeared a few times. The CDR3 spells CASSPRHGVNTEAFF. CDR3 bases: TGTGCCAGCAGTCCACGACACGGGGTCAACACTGAAGCTTTCTTT. The V and J genes are TRBV25-1 and TRBJ1-1; D call uncertain. Per germline, CDR1 MGHDK and CDR2 SYGVNS. The CDR3 totals 15 residues. V was cut by 5 bases and J by 2 bases, with 15 bases left in between.

Only a few counts were recorded for this clonotype. The CDR3 DNA reads TGTGCCAGTAGGGAGACTAGCGGGAGGGCGAATACGCAGTATTTT. Translation gives CASRETSGRANTQYF. The chain combines TRBV19 with TRBJ2-3; 14 bases agree with TRBD2. The germline V gene encodes CDR1 LNHDA and CDR2 SQIVND (reference sequence). The junction had 6 bases not matched to a gene; V was cut back by 6 bases and J by 7 bases. The length of the CDR3 is 15 residues. Complete variable domain (other parts from reference TRBV19 and TRBJ2-3): DGGITQSPKYLFRKEGQNVTLSCEQNLNHDAMYWYRQDPGQGLRLIYYSQIVNDFQKGDIAEGYSVSREKKESFPLTVTSAQKNPTAFYLCASRETSGRANTQYFGPGTRLTVL.

The V gene is TRBV14, the J gene TRBJ1-6; D is undetermined. This CDR3 is built from 14 residues. Trimming cost V 4 bases and J 3 bases, with 7 bases left between them. Germline-derived CDR1 and CDR2 are SGHDN and FVKESK. DNA for the CDR3: TGTGCCAGCAGCCTACAGATCTATAATTCACCCCTCCACTTT. This sequence encodes CASSLQIYNSPLHF.

This clonotype appeared many times. This chain connects TRBV7-3 to TRBJ2-3; the D gene is possibly TRBD2 (7 bases). The germline V gene has CDR1 SGHTA and CDR2 FQGTGA. This CDR3 region has 17 residues. Trimming stripped 0 bases from V and 3 bases from J, with 16 bases between. This CDR3 reads CASSLTPGRGRTDTQYF. As DNA, the CDR3 is TGTGCCAGCAGCTTAACGCCTGGGAGGGGGAGAACAGATACGCAGTATTTT.

This clonotype was seen ten or more times. The V call is TRBV7-8, the J call TRBJ2-3; TRBD1 matches at 8 bases. The junction had 3 bases not matched to a gene; V was cut back by 2 bases and J by 5 bases. The CDR3 is 14 residues long. The germline V gene has CDR1 SGHVS and CDR2 FQNEAQ. The CDR3 spells CASSLRTGLDTQYF. DNA for the CDR3: TGTGCCAGCAGCTTACGGACAGGGTTAGATACGCAGTATTTT.

The J gene is TRBJ2-7, the V gene TRBV29-1; tentatively, D is TRBD1 (6 bases). The CDR3 spans 13 residues. Germline CDR1 is SQVTM and CDR2 is ANQGSEA. With 4 bases removed from V and 1 base from J, the gap between germline ends came to 11 bases. CDR3 in amino acids: CSVVGQKSYEQYF. DNA for the CDR3: TGCAGCGTTGTAGGACAGAAATCCTACGAGCAGTACTTC.

This sequence joins TRBV5-1 and TRBJ2-1; 7 nucleotides align to TRBD2. The V segment lost 0 bases and the J segment 8 bases; nucleotides outside the gene matches: 8. This CDR3 has 15 residues. Germline values: CDR1 SGHRS, CDR2 YFSETQ. CDR3 amino acids: CASSLGTRGQDEQFF. The DNA of the CDR3 is TGCGCCAGCAGCTTGGGGACTAGGGGCCAGGATGAGCAGTTCTTC.